The 9 T cell receptor beta chains below were found in one sample sequenced in a study of blood T cell repertoires in COVID-19. TCRdb keeps only in-frame clones here, not all; method: immunoSEQ multiplex PCR. This sample yields nearly 55,000 clones, of which around 83% are seen a single time; roughly 10% belongs to the top ten. Sequenced: peripheral blood. These receptors all stem from a man between 65 and 85 years old with active COVID-19.

The V gene is TRBV2, the J gene TRBJ1-6; no definite D call. Deletions cut 7 bases from V and 3 bases from J, with 7 bases between. Looked up from germline, CDR1 is SNHLY and CDR2 is FYNNEI. This CDR3 has 13 residues. The CDR3 reads CASTTDYNSPLHF. CDR3 in DNA: TGTGCCAGCACTACAGACTATAATTCACCCCTCCACTTT.

The chain employs TRBV7-2 and TRBJ2-5; D gene unclear. V dropped 4 bases and J dropped 5 bases, with 8 bases sitting between them. The CDR3 loop spans 12 amino acids. The germline V gene encodes CDR1 SGHTA and CDR2 FQGNSA. The CDR3 DNA is TGTGCCAGCAGCTACGGTTGGGAGACCCAGTACTTC. This gives the protein CASSYGWETQYF. The entire variable domain, with the rest obtained from reference TRBV7-2 and TRBJ2-5, is as follows: GAGVSQSPSNKVTEKGKDVELRCDPISGHTALYWYRQSLGQGLEFLIYFQGNSAPDKSGLPSDRFSAERTGGSVSTLTIQRTQQEDSAVYLCASSYGWETQYFGPGTRLLVL.

The rearrangement links TRBV4-3 to TRBJ2-7; D may be TRBD1 (5 bases). CDR1 is LGHNA, CDR2 YSLEER, per germline. Trimming removed 1 base at V and 3 bases at J, with 13 bases between. The CDR3 contains 15 residues. CDR3 DNA: TGCGCCAGCAGCCAAGCAATCAGGGAAGGCTACGAGCAGTACTTC. Translating gives CASSQAIREGYEQYF.

CDR3 loop: CASGLGQPQEKLFF. In DNA form, the CDR3 reads TGTGCTAGTGGTTTAGGACAGCCCCAAGAAAAACTGTTTTTT. The V gene is TRBV12-5, the J gene TRBJ1-4, with D possibly being TRBD1 (6 bases). Germline CDR1 and CDR2: LGHNT and FRNRAP. The CDR3 is 14 residues long. V shed 3 bases and J shed 8 bases, with 13 bases lying between them.

This sequence joins TRBV6-6 and TRBJ2-1, with D possibly matching TRBD1 (5 bases). Germline V lookup: CDR1 MNHNY, CDR2 SVGAGI (reference sequence). V was pared by 0 bases and J by 3 bases, with 12 bases between. There are 16 residues in the CDR3. The chain's CDR3 is CASSYSGAVIYNEQFF. CDR3 DNA: TGTGCCAGCAGTTACTCAGGGGCAGTTATCTACAATGAGCAGTTCTTC.

This clone was seen more than once but under ten times. This chain uses TRBV5-1 with TRBJ2-7; tentatively, D is TRBD1 (5 bases). V shed 0 bases and J shed 9 bases, with 13 bases lying between them. Germline CDR1 SGHRS, CDR2 YFSETQ. This CDR3 has 13 residues. CDR3 nucleotides: TGCGCCAGCAGCTTGGCCATGCAGGGCGGGCAGTACTTC. Encoded protein: CASSLAMQGGQYF.

The count of this clone is one. The rearrangement uses TRBV11-2 and TRBJ1-1, with D uncertain. The V gene's germline CDR1 is SGHAT and CDR2 FQNNGV. The CDR3 has 12 residues. Trimming cost V 6 bases and J 0 bases, with 5 bases left between them. The CDR3: CASRAVNTEAFF. CDR3 DNA: TGTGCCAGCAGGGCGGTGAACACTGAAGCTTTCTTT. The full variable domain, in which reference TRBV11-2 and TRBJ1-1 provide the parts outside the CDR3, is EAGVAQSPRYKIIEKRQSVAFWCNPISGHATLYWYQQILGQGPKLLIQFQNNGVVDDSQLPKDRFSAERLKGVDSTLKIQPAKLEDSAVYLCASRAVNTEAFFGQGTRLTVV.

The chain carries TRBV4-3 and TRBJ1-6; D not certain. Deletions cut 0 bases from V and 8 bases from J, with 8 bases between. This CDR3 spans 14 amino acids. Germline CDR1 is LGHNA and CDR2 is YSLEER. As DNA, the CDR3 is TGCGCCAGCAGCCAAGAACGGAGCGATTCACCCCTCCACTTT. Its translation: CASSQERSDSPLHF.

The chain uses TRBV14 and TRBJ1-3; no firm D call. Germline values: CDR1 SGHDN, CDR2 FVKESK. The CDR3 contains 14 residues. V was cut by 2 bases and J by 0 bases, with 5 bases left in between. The CDR3 protein is CASSQSLSGNTIYF. The CDR3 DNA reads as TGTGCCAGCAGCCAATCACTCTCTGGAAACACCATATATTTT.